Sequencing of this T cell receptor beta chain was carried out in a study of cytomegalovirus exposure and HLA in healthy donors. Primers included in the PCR were 60 Vbeta and 13 Jbeta primers. Clones were sequenced by immunoSEQ multiplex PCR, and TCRdb holds only the in-frame ones, with some missing. The table includes about 150,000 clones, 85% to 90% detected once. Germline loops: CDR1 LNHDA, CDR2 SQIVND (reference sequence). The CDR3 has 17 residues. Trimming took off 7 bases at V and 3 bases at J, with 22 bases between the two ends. General study results and limits: Most TCR beta V segments were productive about 87% or about 30% of the time in an earlier analysis. In a later analysis, common viral pathogens appeared linked to several of the most significant clusters. A later analysis linked a missense variant in DCLRE1C to the trimming of TCR beta V and J genes.

On this clone: Its antigen is unidentified.

The study sampled nominally healthy donors, though unrecorded immune exposures were likely. The sequence came from a woman aged 25 to 45 in good health and CMV-seronegative. Sequenced sample: PBMCs. The chain joins TRBV19 to TRBJ1-5; D gene ambiguous. CDR3 in DNA: TGTGCCAGTACCAGCTTCGAAGGAGGCGGCATCAATCAGCCCCAGCATTTT. Its protein is CASTSFEGGGINQPQHF.